This TCR beta chain was sequenced for a study of blood T cell repertoires in COVID-19. Across the study: Samples taken during acute and convalescent COVID-19 were collected in the United States, Italy and Spain. T cells, B-cell-depleted T cells, or PBMCs supplied cDNA or gDNA.

This clone appeared once. Sequencing was performed with immunoSEQ multiplex PCR; in TCRdb, only in-frame clones are kept and a portion is missing. The sample yields more than 60,000 clones, over 80% seen once. The trim removed 6 bases at V and 5 bases at J, leaving 4 bases unmatched. This CDR3 has 15 residues. Germline assignment: CDR1 SGHRS and CDR2 YFSETQ. The receptor's source is a man aged 50-59 years with acute or convalescent COVID-19. Sequencing used peripheral blood. The chain employs TRBV5-1 and TRBJ2-1; TRBD2 agrees at 14 bases. For the CDR3, the DNA is TGCGCCAGCATGGAGACTAGCGGGGGGGACAATGAGCAGTTCTTC. It yields the protein CASMETSGGDNEQFF.